Sequencing of this T cell receptor beta chain was carried out in a study of CD8+ T cells in alopecia areata. A remark on this clone: The antigen is undetermined.

Trimming took 4 bases from V and 2 from J, leaving 4 bases between them. The CDR3 spans 12 residues. CDR1 is SGHDN, CDR2 FVKESK, per germline. The treatment was: oral pan-JAK inhibitor, 5-10 mg twice daily. Notes on the study in general: Because of a solitary nonresponder, the connection of baseline CD8+ expansion to response stays uncertain. Lesional scalp, notably in alopecia totalis/universalis, had clonality above that of normal scalp.

Extraction of RNA preceded its reverse transcription into cDNA, which served as the sequencing template. Data came from immunoSEQ multiplex PCR; TCRdb stores just in-frame clones and leaves some out. Here the sample spans 250,000 to 300,000 clones, 58% being singletons. This TCR came from a human donor with alopecia areata. The sequencing used CD4+ T cells sorted from blood, collected at week 24, from a patient treated with tofacitinib. The V call is TRBV14, the J call TRBJ2-3; D gene ambiguous. The CDR3 sequence: CASSLNTDTQYF. DNA of the CDR3: TGTGCCAGCAGCCTCAACACAGATACGCAGTATTTT.